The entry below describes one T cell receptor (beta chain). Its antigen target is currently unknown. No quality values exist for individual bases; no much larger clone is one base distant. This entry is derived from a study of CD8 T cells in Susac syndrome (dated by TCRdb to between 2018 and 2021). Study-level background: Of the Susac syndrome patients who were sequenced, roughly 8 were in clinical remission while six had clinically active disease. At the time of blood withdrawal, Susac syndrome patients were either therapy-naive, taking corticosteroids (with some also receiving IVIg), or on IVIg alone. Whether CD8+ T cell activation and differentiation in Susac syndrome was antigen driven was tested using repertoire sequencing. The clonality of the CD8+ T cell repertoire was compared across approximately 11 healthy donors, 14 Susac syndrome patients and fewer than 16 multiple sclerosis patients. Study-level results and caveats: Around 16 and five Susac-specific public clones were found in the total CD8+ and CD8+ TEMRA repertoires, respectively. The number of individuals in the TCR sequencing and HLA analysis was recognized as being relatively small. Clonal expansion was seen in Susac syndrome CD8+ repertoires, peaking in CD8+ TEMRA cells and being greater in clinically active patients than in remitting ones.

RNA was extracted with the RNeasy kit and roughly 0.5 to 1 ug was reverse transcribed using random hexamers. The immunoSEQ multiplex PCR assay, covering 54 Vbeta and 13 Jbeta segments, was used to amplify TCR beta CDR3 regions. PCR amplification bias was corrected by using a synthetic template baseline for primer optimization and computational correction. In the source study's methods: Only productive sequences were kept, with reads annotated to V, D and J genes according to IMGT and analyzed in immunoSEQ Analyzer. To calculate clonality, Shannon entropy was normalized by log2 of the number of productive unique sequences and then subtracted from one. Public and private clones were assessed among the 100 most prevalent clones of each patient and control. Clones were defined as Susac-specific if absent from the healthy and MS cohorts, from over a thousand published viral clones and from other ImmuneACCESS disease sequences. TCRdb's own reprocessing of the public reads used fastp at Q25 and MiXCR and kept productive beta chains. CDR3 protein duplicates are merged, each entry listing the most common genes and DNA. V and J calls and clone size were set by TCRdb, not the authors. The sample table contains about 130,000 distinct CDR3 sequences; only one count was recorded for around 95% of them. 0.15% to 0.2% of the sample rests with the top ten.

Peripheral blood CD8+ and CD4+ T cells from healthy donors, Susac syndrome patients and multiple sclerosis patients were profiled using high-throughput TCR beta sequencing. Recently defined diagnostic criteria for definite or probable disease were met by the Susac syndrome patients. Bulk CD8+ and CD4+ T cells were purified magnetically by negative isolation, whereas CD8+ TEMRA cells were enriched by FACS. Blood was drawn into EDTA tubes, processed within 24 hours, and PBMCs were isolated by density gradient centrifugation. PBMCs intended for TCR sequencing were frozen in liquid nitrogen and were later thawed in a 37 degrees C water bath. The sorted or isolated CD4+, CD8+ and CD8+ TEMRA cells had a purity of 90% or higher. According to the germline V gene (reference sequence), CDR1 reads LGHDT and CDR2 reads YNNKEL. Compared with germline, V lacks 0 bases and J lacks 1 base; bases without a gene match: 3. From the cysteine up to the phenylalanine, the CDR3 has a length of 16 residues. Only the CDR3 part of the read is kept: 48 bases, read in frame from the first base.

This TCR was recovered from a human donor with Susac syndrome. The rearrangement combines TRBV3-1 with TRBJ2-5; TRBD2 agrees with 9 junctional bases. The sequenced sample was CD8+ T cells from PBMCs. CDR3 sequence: CASSQEPGLAQETQYF. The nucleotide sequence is TGTGCCAGCAGCCAAGAACCGGGACTAGCCCAAGAGACCCAGTACTTC.